Each of the 18 T cell receptor beta chains below was sequenced from the same sample in a study of T-cell memory formation after mild COVID-19. TCRdb independently ran MiXCR on the 5' RACE reads; one entry per CDR3 protein. The table records 500,000 to 650,000 distinct CDR3 sequences, about a fifth of them present only once. Material: PBMCs or a T cell subset sorted from them (not recorded which). These receptor sequences come from an adult woman who had mild COVID-19 (a few samples of this study predate the infection). Cell type and time point are not known.

The table lists this clonotype with a few counts. The CDR3 DNA reads TGCAGCGTTGGAGTCTTGGCAGGGGCCACTGAAGCTTTCTTT. Encoded protein: CSVGVLAGATEAFF. The chain links TRBV29-1 to TRBJ1-1, with a tentative D call TRBD1 (6 bases). This CDR3 is built from 14 residues. Trimming pared 4 bases from V and 4 bases from J, leaving 16 bases between. The germline gives CDR1 SQVTM, CDR2 ANQGSEA.

This clonotype was recorded a few times. The chain joins TRBV9 to TRBJ2-7, with 7 bases aligning to TRBD1. The trim removed 0 bases at V and 5 bases at J, leaving 5 bases unmatched. CDR3 length: 14 amino acids. Germline V gene lookup returns CDR1 SGDLS and CDR2 YYNGEE. CDR3 nucleotides: TGTGCCAGCAGCGTAGGGGTAGGGGGCAACGAGCAGTACTTC. Protein product: CASSVGVGGNEQYF.

The J gene is TRBJ2-7, the V gene TRBV12-3 or TRBV12-4, with D tentatively TRBD1 (5 bases). This CDR3 is built from 13 residues. Trimming removed 0 bases from V and 5 bases from J, with 8 bases in between. CDR3 bases: TGTGCCAGCAGTTTAGCAGGGGTCCACGAGCAGTACTTC. Translated: CASSLAGVHEQYF.

This clonotype was observed a handful of times. As DNA, the CDR3 is TGCGCCAGCAGCCTATTTCGGGGCGAGACCCAGTACTTC. This sequence encodes CASSLFRGETQYF. This chain uses TRBV5-1 with TRBJ2-5; D could derive from TRBD1 or TRBD2 (5 bases each). The CDR3 spans 13 residues. Germline V gene sequence: CDR1 SGHRS, CDR2 YFSETQ. Trimming took off 4 bases at V and 5 bases at J, with 12 bases between the two ends.

This clonotype occurred a few times. Compared with germline, one end of the junction differs, possibly owing to a read error. J is TRBJ2-1 and V is TRBV4-2; tentatively, D is TRBD2 (6 bases). CDR3 length: 17 amino acids. CDR1 and CDR2 from the germline V gene are LGHNA and YNFKEQ. The CDR3 DNA follows: TGTGCCAGCAGCCACTCCGGGGGAGCGGTAGGCTACGATGAGCAGTTCTTC. Protein product: CASSHSGGAVGYDEQFF.

The chain combines TRBV7-2 with TRBJ2-7; D unresolved. The CDR3 consists of 14 residues. Trimming left V 0 bases short and J 3 bases short, with 9 bases between. Per germline, CDR1 SGHTA and CDR2 FQGNSA. CDR3 sequence (DNA): TGTGCCAGCAGCTTAGCCCCATCGCTCTACGAGCAGTACTTC. It specifies CASSLAPSLYEQYF.

The chain couples TRBV29-1 to TRBJ1-2, with TRBD1 matching over 7 bases. Germline V lookup: CDR1 SQVTM, CDR2 ANQGSEA. The CDR3 totals 13 residues. J gave up 4 bases and V 4 bases, and 6 bases lay outside the gene matches. This CDR3 is CSVGLTGSYGYTF. In nucleotides, the CDR3 is TGCAGCGTTGGGCTGACAGGGAGCTATGGCTACACCTTC.

V gene TRBV24-1 combines with J gene TRBJ2-1, with TRBD2 matching 16 bases. The germline V gene encodes CDR1 KGHDR and CDR2 SFDVKD. This CDR3 has 18 residues. V lost 9 bases to trimming and J lost 7 bases; unmatched junction nucleotides: 14. The CDR3 bases are TGTGCCACCCGTAAGGGACTAGCGGGAGGGCCAGGGAGGAATGAGCAGTTCTTC. Its protein product is CATRKGLAGGPGRNEQFF.

This clonotype was recorded at least ten times. V gene TRBV20-1 combines with J gene TRBJ1-1; no definite D call. The CDR3 is made up of 12 amino acids. The ends were cut back, 0 bases at V and 1 base at J, with 3 bases in the middle. Germline lookup yields CDR1 DFQATT and CDR2 SNEGSKA (reference sequence). The CDR3 bases are TGCAGTGCTAGAGATCCGAACACTGAAGCTTTCTTT. Its translation: CSARDPNTEAFF.

This clonotype was seen a handful of times. The genes are TRBV20-1 and TRBJ2-2, with TRBD2 matching 7 bases. Trimming at V came to 6 bases and at J to 2 bases, leaving 12 bases not matched to a gene. The CDR3 extends over 16 amino acids. Per germline, CDR1 DFQATT and CDR2 SNEGSKA (reference sequence). The CDR3 region is CSAPAVGLSNTGELFF. CDR3 bases: TGCAGTGCGCCCGCCGTGGGACTATCAAACACCGGGGAGCTGTTTTTT.

A few counts support this clonotype. V usage is TRBV6-5 and J usage is TRBJ1-2; 10 bases fit TRBD1. The CDR3 spans 15 residues. Trimming took 8 bases from V and 4 from J; bases not matched to a gene: 10. Germline CDR1 is MNHEY and CDR2 is SVGAGI. In nucleotides, the CDR3 is TGTGCCAGCTCCTCGGGACAGGGGCCACCCTATGGCTACACCTTC. Encoded protein: CASSSGQGPPYGYTF.

This clonotype was seen a few times. The V call is TRBV14, the J call TRBJ2-3; D uncertain. Germline V lookup: CDR1 SGHDN, CDR2 FVKESK. The CDR3 covers 14 residues. Trimming took off 0 bases at V and 2 bases at J, with 6 bases between the two ends. The CDR3, as DNA: TGTGCCAGCAGCCAAGACCTGGTCACAGATACGCAGTATTTT. This translates into CASSQDLVTDTQYF.

The V gene is TRBV2, the J gene TRBJ2-1, with D perhaps matching TRBD2 (6 bases). The V end was cut by 8 bases, the J end by 6 bases, with 23 bases between. CDR3 length: 16 amino acids. Germline V gene sequence: CDR1 SNHLY, CDR2 FYNNEI. The CDR3 DNA reads TGTGCCAGCCTTACGCTCATAGCGGAAAGAACCAATGAGCAGTTCTTC. Residues: CASLTLIAERTNEQFF. Filled out from reference TRBV2 and TRBJ2-1, the complete variable domain reads EPEVTQTPSHQVTQMGQEVILRCVPISNHLYFYWYRQILGQKVEFLVSFYNNEISEKSEIFDDQFSVERPDGSNFTLKIRSTKLEDSAMYFCASLTLIAERTNEQFFGPGTRLTVL.

The V and J genes are TRBV6-5 and TRBJ1-5; D is uncertain. The V gene's germline CDR1 is MNHEY and CDR2 SVGAGI. V lost 3 bases, J lost 3 bases, and 6 bases lay in between. The CDR3 consists of 13 residues. The CDR3 loop is CASSYSYNQPQHF. CDR3 DNA sequence: TGTGCCAGCAGTTATAGCTACAATCAGCCCCAGCATTTT.

This clonotype was recorded once. The rearrangement joins TRBV5-1 to TRBJ2-2; D is possibly TRBD1 (6 bases). Germline V lookup: CDR1 SGHRS, CDR2 YFSETQ. CDR3 length equals 16 residues. V was clipped by 4 bases and J by 3 bases, with 16 bases between them. The DNA for the CDR3 is TGCGCCAGCAGCCCACCGGCAGGGGCGTACACCGGGGAGCTGTTTTTT. Protein: CASSPPAGAYTGELFF. Supplemented by reference TRBV5-1 and TRBJ2-2, the full variable domain reads KAGVTQTPRYLIKTRGQQVTLSCSPISGHRSVSWYQQTPGQGLQFLFEYFSETQRNKGNFPGRFSGRQFSNSRSEMNVSTLELGDSALYLCASSPPAGAYTGELFFGEGSRLTVL.

CDR3 sequence reads: CASSLSGATEAFF. CDR3 nucleotide sequence: TGTGCCAGCAGCCTCTCGGGGGCCACTGAAGCTTTCTTT. V usage is TRBV7-8 and J usage is TRBJ1-1, with D tentatively TRBD1 (6 bases). This CDR3 spans 13 amino acids. V was trimmed by 5 bases and J by 4 bases, leaving 11 bases between them. Germline assignment: CDR1 SGHVS and CDR2 FQNEAQ. The whole variable domain, filled in from reference TRBV7-8 and TRBJ1-1, reads GAGVSQSPRYKVAKRGQDVALRCDPISGHVSLFWYQQALGQGPEFLTYFQNEAQLDKSGLPSDRFFAERPEGSVSTLKIQRTQQEDSAVYLCASSLSGATEAFFGQGTRLTVV.

J is TRBJ1-1 and V is TRBV5-4, with D possibly TRBD1 on 5 matching bases. The V end was cut by 1 base, the J end by 6 bases, with 25 bases between. Germline CDR1 and CDR2: SGHNT and YYREEE (reference sequence). CDR3 length equals 18 residues. The CDR3 here is CASSLNLPGPFWVAEAFF. CDR3 coding DNA: TGTGCCAGCAGCTTGAATTTGCCAGGGCCCTTCTGGGTGGCTGAAGCTTTCTTT.

Only a few counts were recorded for this clonotype. The chain has TRBV20-1 and TRBJ1-3; D not resolved. The V end lost 5 bases, the J end lost 4 bases, and 9 bases lay between the germline ends. Germline V gene lookup returns CDR1 DFQATT and CDR2 SNEGSKA (reference sequence). The CDR3 is made up of 12 amino acids. CDR3 residues: CSAGGGGNTIYF. The CDR3 region has the DNA TGCAGTGCTGGCGGAGGGGGAAACACCATATATTTT.